The 14 T cell receptor beta chains reported below all come from one sample, sequenced in a study of shared clonotypes between healthy human individuals. The assay was immunoSEQ multiplex PCR, and TCRdb's table has in-frame clones only and misses some. In the table there are almost 700,000 clones, roughly 94% of which are singletons. Naive-designated CD8 cells lacked CD45RO, were positively enriched for CCR7, and omitted terminally differentiated effector memory CD45RA+ cells. Input material: naive CD8+ T cells sorted from blood. All receptors come from a man younger than 45 in good health.

The V and J genes are TRBV9 and TRBJ2-2; 12 bases line up with TRBD2. J lost 4 bases, V lost 4 bases, and 8 bases had no gene match. CDR1 is SGDLS and CDR2 is YYNGEE in the germline V gene. The CDR3 covers 17 residues. DNA for the CDR3: TGTGCCAGCAGCCCCCCTGGACTAGCGGGACGCACCGGGGAGCTGTTTTTT. Protein product: CASSPPGLAGRTGELFF. The variable domain in full, completed from reference TRBV9 and TRBJ2-2, reads DSGVTQTPKHLITATGQRVTLRCSPRSGDLSVYWYQQSLDQGLQFLIQYYNGEERAKGNILERFSAQQFPDLHSELNLSSLELGDSALYFCASSPPGLAGRTGELFFGEGSRLTVL.

The V and J genes are TRBV29-1 and TRBJ2-4; D is perhaps TRBD2 (6 bases). V lost 3 bases and J 5 bases, leaving 11 bases between the germline ends. There are 13 residues in the CDR3. CDR1 is SQVTM, CDR2 ANQGSEA, per germline. As DNA, the CDR3 is TGCAGCGTTGAGGGGGGTAGCGAAAACATTCAGTACTTC. It codes for CSVEGGSENIQYF. Based on the CDR3 plus reference TRBV29-1 and TRBJ2-4, the full variable domain is SAVISQKPSRDICQRGTSLTIQCQVDSQVTMMFWYRQQPGQSLTLIATANQGSEATYESGFVIDKFPISRPNLTFSTLTVSNMSPEDSSIYLCSVEGGSENIQYFGAGTRLSVL.

Comments on this clone: In the same sample, other DNA sequences code for this CDR3. The chain has TRBV2 and TRBJ1-1, with D perhaps matching TRBD1 (5 bases). Germline CDR1 reads SNHLY; CDR2 reads FYNNEI. This CDR3 is 10 amino acids long. The V and J ends lost 9 bases and 6 bases respectively, with 8 bases between them. CDR3 amino acids: CASRGSEAFF. The DNA of the CDR3 is TGTGCCAGTCGGGGGTCTGAAGCTTTCTTT.

This chain uses TRBV10-2 with TRBJ2-5; no clear D. Germline V gives CDR1 WSHSY, CDR2 SAAADI. Trimming removed 4 bases at V and 5 bases at J, with 11 bases between. This CDR3 comprises 13 residues. The CDR3 protein is CASSGVVRETQYF. The CDR3 bases are TGCGCCAGCAGTGGGGTTGTACGGGAGACCCAGTACTTC.

V is TRBV9 and J is TRBJ2-7; the match to TRBD1 covers 10 bases. Per germline, CDR1 SGDLS and CDR2 YYNGEE. Trimming cost V 5 bases and J 6 bases; bases outside gene matches: 8. The CDR3 has 14 amino acids. As DNA, the CDR3 is TGTGCCAGCAGTGACGGGACAGGGGTGCGCGAGCAGTACTTC. The encoded protein is CASSDGTGVREQYF.

This clone is a singleton in its sample. The V gene is TRBV19, the J gene TRBJ2-7; TRBD1 matches at 7 bases. CDR1 and CDR2 from the germline V gene are LNHDA and SQIVND (reference sequence). CDR3 size: 14 residues. Trimming removed 5 bases from V and 3 bases from J; junction bases left unmatched: 7. The CDR3 DNA is TGTGCCAGTAGTCTGACAGGGAGCCACTACGAGCAGTACTTC. This translates into CASSLTGSHYEQYF. The complete variable domain, with remaining parts taken from reference TRBV19 and TRBJ2-7, reads DGGITQSPKYLFRKEGQNVTLSCEQNLNHDAMYWYRQDPGQGLRLIYYSQIVNDFQKGDIAEGYSVSREKKESFPLTVTSAQKNPTAFYLCASSLTGSHYEQYFGPGTRLTVT.

The chain uses TRBV9 and TRBJ1-1; D may be TRBD1 (6 bases). Trimming took off 4 bases at V and 7 bases at J, with 23 bases between the two ends. The CDR3 length is 16 residues. Germline CDR1 SGDLS, CDR2 YYNGEE. This CDR3 is CASSPSMTQGLNEAFF. The CDR3 DNA follows: TGTGCCAGCAGCCCCTCTATGACACAGGGTCTTAATGAAGCTTTCTTT.

The rearrangement joins TRBV7-8 to TRBJ2-5; perhaps TRBD1 as D (6 bases). This CDR3 is built from 13 residues. Trimming took off 3 bases at V and 5 bases at J, with 10 bases between the two ends. From germline, CDR1 is SGHVS and CDR2 FQNEAQ. This CDR3 reads CASSFTGRETQYF. The DNA for the CDR3 is TGTGCCAGCAGCTTTACAGGGCGTGAGACCCAGTACTTC.

The chain carries TRBV7-7 and TRBJ2-3; D is possibly TRBD1 or TRBD2 (6 bases each). Trimming took off 1 base at V and 5 bases at J, with 13 bases between the two ends. Germline CDR1 SSHAT, CDR2 FNYEAQ (reference sequence). CDR3 length: 15 amino acids. In DNA, the CDR3 is TGTGCCAGCAGCTTAGTGACAGGAGGGTTAGATACGCAGTATTTT. Translated, it gives CASSLVTGGLDTQYF.

This chain connects TRBV5-1 to TRBJ2-5; TRBD1 is a possible D gene (6 bases). V gave up 3 bases and J gave up 4 bases, with 13 bases separating them. The CDR3 is made up of 14 amino acids. Looked up from germline, CDR1 is SGHRS and CDR2 is YFSETQ. The CDR3, as DNA: TGCGCCAGCAGCTACTCAACAGGGCTAGAGACCCAGTACTTC. Residues: CASSYSTGLETQYF. The entire variable domain, with the rest obtained from reference TRBV5-1 and TRBJ2-5, is as follows: KAGVTQTPRYLIKTRGQQVTLSCSPISGHRSVSWYQQTPGQGLQFLFEYFSETQRNKGNFPGRFSGRQFSNSRSEMNVSTLELGDSALYLCASSYSTGLETQYFGPGTRLLVL.

This chain connects TRBV7-9 to TRBJ2-7; D perhaps matches TRBD1 (5 bases). With 0 bases removed from V and 3 bases from J, the gap between germline ends came to 12 bases. The CDR3 extends over 15 amino acids. Germline V gene lookup returns CDR1 SEHNR and CDR2 FQNEAQ (reference sequence). This chain's CDR3 is CASSLAQGTVYEQYF. DNA of the CDR3: TGTGCCAGCAGCTTAGCCCAGGGAACGGTCTACGAGCAGTACTTC.

The V and J genes are TRBV6-1 and TRBJ2-7; D is perhaps TRBD2 (5 bases). CDR3 length equals 14 residues. Trimming cost V 3 bases and J 1 base, with 10 bases left between them. The germline gives CDR1 MNHNS, CDR2 SASEGT. This CDR3 is CASSEARTSYEQYF. The CDR3 region has the DNA TGTGCCAGCAGTGAGGCCCGGACTTCCTACGAGCAGTACTTC.

The chain employs TRBV7-6 and TRBJ1-3; the D gene is possibly TRBD1 (6 bases). Trimming pared 3 bases from V and 1 base from J, leaving 25 bases between. The CDR3 extends over 20 amino acids. Per the germline V gene, CDR1 is SGHVS and CDR2 is FNYEAQ. CDR3 sequence: CASSFFGGTPPSDSGNTIYF. The CDR3 bases are TGTGCCAGCAGCTTCTTTGGCGGGACACCACCTTCAGATTCTGGAAACACCATATATTTT.

The V call is TRBV12-1, the J call TRBJ2-7; TRBD2 reflects the table's D call only, with no check against the DNA. TRBV12-1 is flagged as a pseudogene. This CDR3 has 13 residues. In DNA form, the CDR3 reads TGTGCCAGCAGCACGGCCGGGAGCTACGAGCAGTACTTC. Translation: CASSTAGSYEQYF.